Below, one T cell receptor (beta chain) is given with its context. The target antigen is unknown. The sample originates from a study of T cell clones after liver transplantation. About the research overall: Apart from a few HCV-positive recipients, transplants were for non-autoimmune, non-viral reasons. Patients counted as tolerant after at least one year off all immunosuppression, enzymes not exceeding twice normal.

Whole-study results and caveats: The donor-reactive repertoire was only partly measurable in two subjects, lacking donor cells. Conclusions were preliminary, with small, heterogeneous patient groups.

Some clones are missing from TCRdb's copy, which holds only in-frame ones; the method was immunoSEQ multiplex PCR. The sample lists under 60,000 clones; around 70% were seen once. Trimming stripped 6 bases from V and 0 bases from J, with 18 bases between. This CDR3 contains 16 residues. The germline gives CDR1 SNHLY, CDR2 FYNNEI. The sequence was collected from a human patient who received a liver transplant. The graft donor may have given rise to some T cells. Sequences were derived from CD4+ T cells from blood, sampled at the 22-month timepoint. This chain uses TRBV2 with TRBJ2-7, with TRBD1 as a possible D gene (5 bases). The CDR3 DNA follows: TGTGCCAGCAGATCCTGGACACCCCTTAGCTCCTACGAGCAGTACTTC. This encodes CASRSWTPLSSYEQYF. Using reference TRBV2 and TRBJ2-7 for the parts outside the CDR3, the full variable domain is EPEVTQTPSHQVTQMGQEVILRCVPISNHLYFYWYRQILGQKVEFLVSFYNNEISEKSEIFDDQFSVERPDGSNFTLKIRSTKLEDSAMYFCASRSWTPLSSYEQYFGPGTRLTVT.